The entry below gives a single T cell receptor (beta chain) sequence along with its context. Its binding antigen is unknown. Base quality data are lacking; no much larger clone is found one base away. The sample originates from a study of cytomegalovirus exposure and HLA in healthy donors (dated by TCRdb to about 2017). Background for the entire study: An earlier analysis of 550 to 700 of the donors reported approximately 270 Gb of sequence data and 117 million unique TCR beta sequences from about 200 million T cells. Among around 400 genotyped donors of the cohort, an average of approximately 220,000 unique TCR beta nucleotide sequences was sequenced per donor, of which approximately 19% were non-productive. A later analysis re-examined previously published TCR beta repertoires from 610 or so donors and added high-resolution HLA genotyping to investigate patterns of TCR occurrence. The study aimed to test whether cataloging public T cell receptors could reveal signatures of past pathogen exposure. Genome-wide SNP genotypes for about 65% of the 666 donors were used in a later genetic analysis, which treated that subset as a discovery cohort. An earlier analysis of fewer than 750 of the donors used high-throughput TCR beta sequencing to judge whether each TCR beta V gene segment behaved as functional or pseudogenic. HLA typing included class I and class II loci at four-digit resolution. Several DR-DQ haplotypes were treated as single units for association and clustering because of strong linkage in the cohort. Approximately 310 gigabases of sequencing data and around 80 million unique TCR sequences made up an early release that covered approximately 700 HLA-typed donors. Among the roughly 390 genotyped donors, around 79% belonged to the genetic ancestry cluster associated with self-reported Caucasian donors. The later analysis used no new phenotypic data to find candidate immune exposures, relying instead on TCR beta sequences and their occurrence across donors. Along with the roughly 670-subject first cohort, a separate validation cohort of over 90 different subjects was used. The study combined high-throughput TCR immunosequencing, statistical association of individual TCRs with disease status, and machine learning to predict cytomegalovirus infection status. Using immunosequencing, the study profiled T cell repertoires from roughly 650 subjects and related those repertoires to cytomegalovirus serostatus. All discovery cohort repertoires had been generated using a single sequencing platform. Typing coverage differed by locus: A, B, C, DRB1 and DQB1 were typed in roughly 620-640 donors, DQA1 in approximately 520, DPA1 in 600 to 610, and DPB1 in 400 to 490. Donor age, sex, ethnicity and CMV serostatus were compiled together with the repertoire data.

Findings and caveats that apply to the study as a whole: Some IMGT-functional V segments, including TRBV6-2 and TRBV6-3, could not be told apart with the 87-base-pair reads, so those segments were excluded. The presence/absence analyses assumed that sequencing depth was roughly uniform across donors, and that assumption may not be true. Linkage disequilibrium might explain the correlated functional status among segregating V segments, but an unknown experimental factor could not be ruled out. In this cohort, only TCR beta chains were sequenced, and detectable features were limited by the absence of alpha or paired-chain data. V-gene and J-gene trimming of TCR beta chains was associated with a missense DCLRE1C variant in a later genetic analysis, and the association was replicated in an independent cohort. When HLA alleles, especially DR and DQ, strongly co-occurred, TCR associations were difficult to assign to individual alleles. A cluster of highly shared sequence variants was judged likely to be a technical artifact of the sequencing pipeline. At a false discovery rate of 0.05, a later analysis linked roughly 17,000 TCR beta sequences to specific HLA alleles. In a later analysis, TCR association rates were found to vary across HLA loci, with the most associated TCRs seen for DRB1 alleles and the fewest for HLA-C alleles. In vitro tests confirmed that a few of the cytomegalovirus-associated TCR beta chains recognize cytomegalovirus antigens. Immune exposure information for the cohort was limited to CMV serostatus. Most TCR sequences were observed very rarely across donors, whereas some public TCRs were present in many individuals. The study gave a list of under 200 TCR beta chains associated with cytomegalovirus. Compared with equally common non-associated chains, HLA-associated TCR beta chains in a later analysis were more clonally expanded and had lower generation probabilities. Because counts were too low, roughly 18 rarely observed V segments, including chromosome 9 orphons, were left out of the earlier analysis of approximately 500 of the donors. Several of the top co-occurrence clusters appeared to be linked to parvovirus B19, influenza, CMV and Epstein-Barr virus, according to a later analysis. Broadly in line with IMGT annotations, most TCR beta V segments showed up in productive rearrangements about 87% or about 30% of the time in an earlier analysis of 450 to 600 of the donors. Because HLA typing was missing for some donors at each locus, association tests included only the typed subset. A later analysis found that most CMV-associated TCR beta chains appeared HLA-restricted, with HLA associations seemingly driven largely by CMV exposure. In a later genetic analysis, fewer N-insertions in productive TCRs were reported among donors in an Asian-associated ancestry cluster than the approximately 670-donor mean. The classifier was reported to diagnose cytomegalovirus status with high specificity and sensitivity in both the original cohort and the validation cohort. A further reported finding was that TCR beta sequences accurately predicted the HLA-A and HLA-B alleles for most subjects in the first cohort. The authors suggested that the approach could potentially be extended to other disease states and immunological phenotypes.

In total, about 650 healthy bone marrow donors made up the cohort. Cohort members were all nominally healthy when sampled, although unrecorded immune exposures were likely present. The donor tested CMV seronegative, placing the donor among the 300 to 400 seronegative members of the cohort. Each donor provided a peripheral blood sample, and peripheral blood mononuclear cells were used for TCR beta sequencing. Genomic DNA was extracted from the blood cell samples with the Qiagen DNeasy Blood Extraction Kit. The receptor library was made with the immunoSEQ multiplex PCR assay. For the multiplex PCR, a mixture combining 60 forward primers for TCR Vbeta segments and 13 reverse primers for TCR Jbeta segments was used. The CDR3 region of rearranged TCR beta genes was amplified from genomic DNA by a multiplex PCR assay. The Illumina HiSeq System was used to sequence the amplified TCR beta libraries as 87-base-pair reads. Per the authors' processing: A later analysis tallied roughly 80 million unique TCR beta chains across the 550 to 850 repertoires, and 10 million to 11 million of those chains were shared by two or more donors. A nearest-neighbor algorithm error-corrected the raw reads and collapsed the reads into unique sequences, merging closely related sequences to remove PCR and sequencing errors. CDR3 sequences were aligned to IMGT reference sequences to assign V, D and J gene segments. Each retained sequence needed at least a six-nucleotide match to both a V gene segment and a J gene segment. A rearrangement counted as productive if the CDR3 had no stop codons and remained in frame with V and J, and every other rearrangement counted as non-productive. CDR3 was defined according to IMGT convention as the region running from the second conserved V-encoded cysteine to the conserved J-encoded phenylalanine. The earlier analysis of about 620 of the donors excluded sequences that lacked an unambiguous match to a single V gene segment. In an earlier analysis of several hundred of the donors, V segments were called functional above 56.7% productive rearrangements and were called segregating when the between-donor standard deviation exceeded 5%. A statistical classification framework was built for diagnosing cytomegalovirus status from the catalog of TCR beta chain sequences. V and J gene assignment, in a later analysis, came from comparing TCR nucleotide sequences with IMGT/GENE-DB human TR gene sequences. In a later analysis, CDR3 sequences and most-parsimonious VDJ recombination scenarios were assigned using the TCRdist pipeline. In a later analysis, each TCR beta chain was defined by its CDR3 amino acid sequence together with its V-gene family, and reads without a unique V-gene family were excluded. As a way to deal with suspected cross-contamination and a sequencing artifact, a later analysis dropped under 600 nucleotide sequences that were highly shared and had low generation probability. For each public chain, a later analysis derived a clonal expansion index from normalized ranks of inferred template counts within each repertoire. A later analysis computed generation probabilities with a VDJ recombination model fitted to out-of-frame rearrangements, and checked the results against IGoR. In a later analysis, hypergeometric tests were used to score TCR-TCR, TCR-HLA and TCR-CMV co-occurrence, with a repertoire-size bias correction applied to TCR pairs. In a later analysis, false discovery rates were estimated by permuting HLA or CMV assignments 20 times. A later analysis grouped co-occurring TCRs with DBSCAN, adding TCRdist sequence similarity when clustering within HLA-allele-positive subsets. Co-occurrence clustering excluded repertoires with fewer than 30,000 or more than 120,000 public chains, plus five with anomalous nucleotide sharing. This immuneACCESS table, as held by TCRdb, lists in-frame sequences with V and J called but not all clones. Of the missing ones, under half trace to an unresolved V gene in checked studies; the others have no known cause. The D gene and trimming were derived from the DNA, and the V and J assignments and clone size from that table. Counted in this sample were approximately 150,000 clones; roughly 73% of them appeared once. 3.3% of the sample goes to the ten largest clones.

V lost 0 bases and J lost 2 bases, and the count of bases not matched to a germline gene is 6. CDR1 and CDR2 were assigned from the germline V gene as SGDLS and YYNGEE. The CDR3 measures 16 amino acids from cysteine to phenylalanine. This entry keeps only the CDR3 DNA: 48 bases, framed from base 1. The source of this sequence is a man aged 35-49 years in good health and CMV-seronegative. The sequence joins TRBV9 to TRBJ1-1, with TRBD1 identical over 8 junction bases. The source material was PBMCs. The CDR3: CASSVGQGARNTEAFF. The base sequence is TGTGCCAGCAGCGTAGGGCAGGGGGCGCGAAACACTGAAGCTTTCTTT.